A selection of T cell receptor beta chains follows, all from one sample in a study of blood T cells in healthy people across ages. One entry per CDR3 protein, called by TCRdb with MiXCR from the 5' RACE reads. This table holds some 760,000 distinct CDR3 sequences, about 25% found once. These data were also reused for a study on T cells of mothers and their children.

The source material was blood. Source of these receptors: a boy between 10 and 17 years old in good health. CDR3s include the opening cysteine and the closing phenylalanine or tryptophan. The order of the fields is V gene, clone size, D gene, J gene, CDR3 DNA, CDR3 protein. D genes are given only for firm matches. Rows may omit the clone size; those that give it use once, few, many or a size class.

TRBV19	NA	NA	TRBJ1-2	TGTGCCAGTAGGCAGGGAATCTCTGGCTACACCTTC	CASRQGISGYTF
TRBV4-2	few	NA	TRBJ1-2	TGTGCCAGCAGCCCACAGACAGAGTCTACGGGCTATGGCTACACCTTC	CASSPQTESTGYGYTF
TRBV12-5	NA	NA	TRBJ2-1	TGTGCTAGTGGTCTCGGACTTCCGAATGAGCAGTTCTTC	CASGLGLPNEQFF
TRBV5-1	NA	NA	TRBJ2-5	TGCGCCAGCAGCTTGGTGGTAGCGGCCCAAGAGACCCAGTACTTC	CASSLVVAAQETQYF
TRBV28	few	TRBD2	TRBJ2-2	TGTGCCAGCAGTCCCTGGGCGGGAGCGAACACCGGGGAGCTGTTTTTT	CASSPWAGANTGELFF
TRBV5-1	NA	NA	TRBJ2-1	TGCGCCAGCAGCTTGCCAATGAGCTCCTACAATGAGCAGTTCTTC	CASSLPMSSYNEQFF
TRBV7-9	NA	NA	TRBJ2-5	TGTGCCAGCAGCTTAAGCTTGCGGGGACAAGAGACCCAGTACTTC	CASSLSLRGQETQYF
TRBV3-1	NA	NA	TRBJ2-7	TGTGCCAGCAGCCAAGCTTCGGGGGCCCACGAGCAGTACTTC	CASSQASGAHEQYF
TRBV12-3/TRBV12-4	few	TRBD2	TRBJ2-5	TGTGCCAGCAATACCTACCTAGCGGGGGGCGAAGAGACCCAGTACTTC	CASNTYLAGGEETQYF
TRBV20-1	NA	NA	TRBJ2-7	TGCAGTGCTAGAGATCCCCAGGGCCACGAGCAGTACTTC	CSARDPQGHEQYF
TRBV7-2	few	NA	TRBJ2-3	TGTGCCAGCAGCTTAATCGACGGGACTGCAGATACGCAGTATTTT	CASSLIDGTADTQYF
TRBV20-1	many	TRBD2	TRBJ2-7	TGCAGTGCTACCGGGACTAACTCCTACGAGCAGTACTTC	CSATGTNSYEQYF
TRBV28	NA	NA	TRBJ2-5	TGTGCCAGCAGTTTGATCCCCTTATTCGGGCAGTTTCTCCAAGAGACCCAGTACTTC	CASSLIPLFGQFLQETQYF
TRBV28	NA	NA	TRBJ2-3	TGTGCCAGCAGTGATCCCCCCACAGATACGCAGTATTTT	CASSDPPTDTQYF
TRBV2	few	TRBD1	TRBJ2-5	TGTGCCACCGAAGACAGGGGACTCCAAGAGACCCAGTACTTC	CATEDRGLQETQYF
TRBV20-1	NA	NA	TRBJ2-7	TGCAGTGCTAGCTGGGCGAAATCCGAGCAGTACTTC	CSASWAKSEQYF
TRBV12-3/TRBV12-4	NA	TRBD1	TRBJ2-3	TGTGCCAGCAGTCCCGGGACAGGAGGGTTCGGCACAGATACGCAGTATTTT	CASSPGTGGFGTDTQYF
TRBV5-6	NA	TRBD1	TRBJ1-2	TGTGCCAGCAGCTTGGCAGGGGGCGGGAGTGGCTACACCTTC	CASSLAGGGSGYTF
TRBV7-2	NA	NA	TRBJ1-1	TGTGCCAGCAGCCCGTCGACGGCGAACACTGAAGCTTTCTTT	CASSPSTANTEAFF
TRBV20-1	few	NA	TRBJ1-2	TGCAGTGCTAGAGACAGGAGTTATGGCTACACCTTC	CSARDRSYGYTF
TRBV9	NA	NA	TRBJ1-1	TGTGCCAGCAGCGTAGAGTGGGGGGCTGAAACTTTCTTT	CASSVEWGAETFF
TRBV29-1	NA	TRBD2	TRBJ2-1	TGCAGCGTTGAATTTCTATCGGGACTAGCGGGATCTGAGCAGTTCTTC	CSVEFLSGLAGSEQFF
TRBV6-6	NA	NA	TRBJ2-6	TGTGCCAGCACACAGGGCGGCGCTGGGGCCAACGTCCTGACTTTC	CASTQGGAGANVLTF
TRBV5-5	NA	TRBD2	TRBJ2-3	TGTGCCAGCAGCTTACTAGCGGGGTCAGGAGATACGCAGTATTTT	CASSLLAGSGDTQYF
TRBV7-2	few	NA	TRBJ2-1	TGTGCCAGCACCGTAGTCCCTAACTACAATGAGCAGTTCTTC	CASTVVPNYNEQFF
TRBV29-1	NA	NA	TRBJ2-1	TGCAGCGTTGAATTGGGTGTGCTTGAGCAGTTCTTC	CSVELGVLEQFF
TRBV4-1	few	NA	TRBJ2-5	TGCGCCAGCAGCCAAGAGGAATCCGCGGGAGAGACCCAGTACTTC	CASSQEESAGETQYF
TRBV29-1	NA	NA	TRBJ2-1	TGCAGCGTTCAGGAGGGTGAGCAGTTCTTC	CSVQEGEQFF